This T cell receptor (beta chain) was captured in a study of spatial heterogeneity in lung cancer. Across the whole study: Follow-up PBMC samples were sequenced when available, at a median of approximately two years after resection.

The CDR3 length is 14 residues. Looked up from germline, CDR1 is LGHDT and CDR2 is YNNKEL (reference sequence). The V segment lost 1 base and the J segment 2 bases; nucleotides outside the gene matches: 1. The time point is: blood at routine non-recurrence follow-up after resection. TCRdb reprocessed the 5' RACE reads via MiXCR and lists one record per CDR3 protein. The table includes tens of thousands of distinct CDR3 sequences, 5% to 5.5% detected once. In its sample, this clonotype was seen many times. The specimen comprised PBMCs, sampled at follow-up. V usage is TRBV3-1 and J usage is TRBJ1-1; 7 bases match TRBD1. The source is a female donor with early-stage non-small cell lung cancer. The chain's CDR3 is CASSQGQGNTEAFF. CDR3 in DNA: TGTGCCAGCAGCCAAGGACAGGGCAACACTGAAGCTTTCTTT.